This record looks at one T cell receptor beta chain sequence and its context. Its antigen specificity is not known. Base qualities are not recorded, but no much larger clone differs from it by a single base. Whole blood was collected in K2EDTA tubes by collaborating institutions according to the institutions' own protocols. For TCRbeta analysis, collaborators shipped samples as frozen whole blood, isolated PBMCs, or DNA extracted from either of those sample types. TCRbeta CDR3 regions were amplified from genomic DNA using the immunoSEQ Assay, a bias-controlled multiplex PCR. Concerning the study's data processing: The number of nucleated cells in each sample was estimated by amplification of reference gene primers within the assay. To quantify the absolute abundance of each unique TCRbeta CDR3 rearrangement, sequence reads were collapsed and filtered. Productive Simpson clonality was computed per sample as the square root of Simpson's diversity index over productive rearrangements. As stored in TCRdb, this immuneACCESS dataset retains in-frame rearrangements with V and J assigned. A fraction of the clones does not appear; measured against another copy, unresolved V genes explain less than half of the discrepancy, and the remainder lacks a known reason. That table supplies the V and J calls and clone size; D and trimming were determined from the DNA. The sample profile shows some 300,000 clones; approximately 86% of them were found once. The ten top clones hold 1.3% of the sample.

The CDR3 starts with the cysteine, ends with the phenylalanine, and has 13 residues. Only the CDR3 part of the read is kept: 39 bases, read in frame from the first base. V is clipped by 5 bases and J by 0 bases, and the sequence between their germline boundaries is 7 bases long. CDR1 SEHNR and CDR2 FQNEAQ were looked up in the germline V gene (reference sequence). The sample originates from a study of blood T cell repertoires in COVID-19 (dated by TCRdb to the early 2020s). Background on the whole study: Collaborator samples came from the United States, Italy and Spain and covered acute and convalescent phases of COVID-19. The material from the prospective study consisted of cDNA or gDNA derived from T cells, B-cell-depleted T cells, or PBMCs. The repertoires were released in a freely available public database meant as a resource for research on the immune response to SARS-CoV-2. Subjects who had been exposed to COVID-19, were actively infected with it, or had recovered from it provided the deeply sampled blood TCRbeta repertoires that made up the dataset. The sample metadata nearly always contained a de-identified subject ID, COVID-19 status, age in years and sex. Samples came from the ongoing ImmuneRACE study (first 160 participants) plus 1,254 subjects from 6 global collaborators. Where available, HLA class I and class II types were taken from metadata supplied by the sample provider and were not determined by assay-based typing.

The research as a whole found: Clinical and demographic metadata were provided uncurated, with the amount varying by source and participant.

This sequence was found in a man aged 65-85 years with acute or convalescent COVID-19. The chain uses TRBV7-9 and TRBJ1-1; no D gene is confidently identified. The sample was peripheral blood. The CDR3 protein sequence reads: CASSLFLNTEAFF. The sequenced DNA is TGTGCCAGCAGCCTTTTTTTGAACACTGAAGCTTTCTTT.